Presented here are 16 T cell receptor beta chains from one specimen sequenced in a study of blood T cell repertoires in COVID-19. Sequenced by immunoSEQ multiplex PCR; TCRdb stores in-frame clones only, minus some. The sample consists of roughly 250,000 clones, around four fifths of them appearing once. Sequencing used peripheral blood. These receptors all come from a woman in her fifties or sixties with active or convalescent COVID-19.

Only one count was recorded for this clone. J is TRBJ2-7 and V is TRBV25-1, with TRBD1 matching over 8 bases. The V gene's germline CDR1 is MGHDK and CDR2 SYGVNS. The ends lost 4 bases at V and 7 bases at J; junction bases unmatched: 12. The CDR3 loop spans 15 amino acids. As DNA, the CDR3 is TGTGCCAGCAGTGGATACGGACAGGGAGGATGGGAGCAGTACTTC. Protein: CASSGYGQGGWEQYF.

Worth noting for this clone: Because the CDR3 is missing its conserved closing phenylalanine or tryptophan, this is likely a read error. It is unclear where the CDR3 begins or ends on the DNA, so no DNA is shown, and the CDR3 is as TCRdb lists it. The J gene is TRBJ2-7, the V gene TRBV6-5; TRBD1, the table's D call, was not compared with the DNA. Germline lookup yields CDR1 MNHEY and CDR2 SVGAGI. The CDR3 spans 13 residues, counting both ends. The CDR3 loop reads CASSTRQGTGTTI.

This sequence joins TRBV20-1 and TRBJ2-1, with 9 bases identical to TRBD2. J lost 6 bases, V lost 3 bases, and 9 bases had no gene match. CDR3 length: 15 amino acids. CDR1 and CDR2 (germline): DFQATT, SNEGSKA (reference sequence). DNA of the CDR3: TGCAGTGCTAGTAAGCGGGCGGGGGGGCGCAATGAGCAGTTCTTC. It specifies CSASKRAGGRNEQFF.

The rearrangement joins TRBV9 to TRBJ1-6; TRBD1 matches 8 bases. The CDR3 is 17 residues long. Germline V gives CDR1 SGDLS, CDR2 YYNGEE. The V gene end was trimmed by 4 bases and the J gene end by 15 bases; junction bases not matched to a gene: 21. The chain's CDR3 is CASSPGGGRGRSGLLHF. In DNA, the CDR3 is TGTGCCAGCAGCCCGGGGGGAGGCAGGGGGCGATCTGGACTCCTCCACTTT.

This clone was observed a handful of times. The chain carries TRBV6-1 and TRBJ1-1; D is unresolved. There are 13 residues in the CDR3. Trimming stripped 1 base from V and 3 bases from J, with 6 bases between. Germline loops: CDR1 MNHNS, CDR2 SASEGT. The CDR3 DNA reads TGTGCCAGCAGTGAAGGAACAGACACTGAAGCTTTCTTT. This codes for CASSEGTDTEAFF.

In its sample, this clone was seen a few times. J is TRBJ1-3 and V is TRBV5-1; D is perhaps TRBD1 (5 bases). In germline, CDR1 is SGHRS, CDR2 YFSETQ. V gave up 6 bases and J gave up 0 bases, with 16 bases separating them. The CDR3 runs 16 residues. CDR3: CASTPGGSHSGNTIYF. The CDR3, as DNA: TGCGCCAGCACGCCCGGGGGGTCCCACTCTGGAAACACCATATATTTT. Drawing the rest from reference TRBV5-1 and TRBJ1-3, the complete variable domain is KAGVTQTPRYLIKTRGQQVTLSCSPISGHRSVSWYQQTPGQGLQFLFEYFSETQRNKGNFPGRFSGRQFSNSRSEMNVSTLELGDSALYLCASTPGGSHSGNTIYFGEGSWLTVV.

This chain links TRBV7-9 with TRBJ1-1; 8 bases agree with TRBD1. The J segment lost 5 bases and the V segment lost 1 base, leaving 12 bases of the junction unmatched. This CDR3 contains 17 residues. Germline V gene sequence: CDR1 SEHNR, CDR2 FQNEAQ (reference sequence). The CDR3 DNA is TGTGCCAGCAGCTTAGACACCCCAGGGGGCTATGGTACTGAAGCTTTCTTT. As protein: CASSLDTPGGYGTEAFF.

This clone was seen more than once but under ten times. V and J are TRBV15 and TRBJ2-5, with TRBD1 identical over 9 bases. CDR1 LNHNV and CDR2 YYDKDF come from the germline V gene (reference sequence). The CDR3 is made up of 17 amino acids. J gave up 7 bases and V 0 bases, and 12 bases lay outside the gene matches. DNA for the CDR3: TGTGCCACCAGCAGAGAGGCCCCCGGGACAGGGAGGTCGACCCAGTACTTC. Protein sequence: CATSREAPGTGRSTQYF.

The J gene is TRBJ1-6, the V gene TRBV10-3; D unclear. Per the germline V gene, CDR1 is ENHRY and CDR2 is SYGVKD. The ends were cut back, 6 bases at V and 8 bases at J, with 8 bases in the middle. This CDR3 region has 12 residues. The CDR3 here is CAISGSHSPLHF. CDR3 sequence (DNA): TGTGCCATCAGCGGGTCTCATTCACCCCTCCACTTT.

The chain combines TRBV2 with TRBJ2-2; maybe TRBD1 (6 bases). Deletions cut 8 bases from V and 4 bases from J, with 11 bases between. CDR3 size: 13 residues. Looked up from germline, CDR1 is SNHLY and CDR2 is FYNNEI. In nucleotides, the CDR3 is TGTGCCAGCGCCTTGGACAGCACCGGGGAGCTGTTTTTT. Its translation: CASALDSTGELFF.

The chain links TRBV7-2 to TRBJ2-6; TRBD1 agrees at 9 bases. This CDR3 is 16 amino acids long. In germline, CDR1 is SGHTA, CDR2 FQGNSA. Germline trimming cut 1 base from V and 2 bases from J; bases unmatched to any gene: 0. CDR3 nucleotides: TGTGCCAGCAGCTTAGGGACAGGGGCTGGGGCCAACGTCCTGACTTTC. Encoded protein: CASSLGTGAGANVLTF.

V gene TRBV10-3 combines with J gene TRBJ2-3; TRBD2 agrees at 10 bases. Trimming took 3 bases from V and 0 from J; bases not matched to a gene: 12. Germline V gene sequence: CDR1 ENHRY, CDR2 SYGVKD. This CDR3 is built from 19 residues. CDR3 sequence: CAISDSSGGSGPSTDTQYF. The CDR3 bases are TGTGCCATCAGTGATAGTAGCGGGGGGTCTGGACCTAGCACAGATACGCAGTATTTT.

This clone appeared a single time. J is TRBJ1-5 and V is TRBV27, with D perhaps matching TRBD1 (5 bases). V gave up 6 bases and J gave up 2 bases, with 14 bases separating them. The CDR3 contains 15 residues. The germline V gene encodes CDR1 MNHEY and CDR2 SMNVEV (reference sequence). The CDR3 here is CASRGRQGRNQPQHF. In nucleotides, the CDR3 is TGTGCCAGCAGGGGGAGGCAGGGACGCAATCAGCCCCAGCATTTT.

The chain couples TRBV3-1 (or the pseudogene TRBV3-2) to TRBJ2-1; the D is unclear. The germline V gene encodes CDR1 LGHDT and CDR2 YNNKEL (reference sequence). The length of the CDR3 is 17 residues. V gave up 2 bases and J gave up 0 bases, with 14 bases separating them. The CDR3 reads CASSQPGAASSYNEQFF. The CDR3 DNA reads TGTGCCAGCAGCCAACCCGGCGCGGCGAGCTCCTACAATGAGCAGTTCTTC.

The chain combines TRBV2 with TRBJ2-7, with TRBD1 matching over 10 bases. The germline V gene has CDR1 SNHLY and CDR2 FYNNEI. J lost 5 bases, V lost 6 bases, and 7 bases had no gene match. The CDR3 consists of 14 residues. The CDR3 reads CASSPGTGVDEQYF. The CDR3 bases are TGTGCCAGCAGCCCCGGGACAGGGGTCGACGAGCAGTACTTC.

The chain recombines TRBV18 with TRBJ1-4; the D is unclear. The CDR3 is made up of 15 amino acids. The V end lost 4 bases, the J end lost 2 bases, and 11 bases lay between the germline ends. CDR1 is KGHSH and CDR2 is LQKENI in the germline V gene. The CDR3 DNA reads TGTGCCAGCTCACTGTCGGAGGGCACTAATGAAAAACTGTTTTTT. Translation gives CASSLSEGTNEKLFF.